This TCR beta chain was sequenced for a study of TIL therapy for anti-PD-1-resistant metastatic lung cancer. Across the whole study: Median tumor PD-L1 proportion score was roughly 5.8%. By whole-exome sequencing, median non-synonymous tumor mutation burden was more than 1.2 mutations per megabase. Study-wide findings and caveats: After infusion, TIL clonotypes partly replaced peripheral T cells and declined over months.

Time point noted: pre-treatment sample, taken before nivolumab and TIL therapy. The immunoSEQ assay was v3. Sequencing depth was 1.5 million to 2 million read pairs for survey level, about 5-6.5 million for deep. Assay: immunoSEQ multiplex PCR; the TCRdb copy retains only in-frame clones and omits some. The table records 54,000 or so clones, 73% of them present only once. The CDR3 length is 13 residues. The V segment lost 6 bases and the J segment 2 bases; nucleotides outside the gene matches: 4. Germline values: CDR1 MDHEN, CDR2 SYDVKM. On this clone itself: Its antigen remains unidentified.

The chain employs TRBV28 and TRBJ2-7, with 7 bases identical to TRBD2. Here the sequenced sample was blood, taken at baseline. The receptor's source is a person between 25 and 79 years old with non-small cell lung cancer. The CDR3 here is CASSPAGAYEQYF. DNA of the CDR3: TGTGCCAGCAGCCCCGCGGGGGCCTACGAGCAGTACTTC.